These 16 T cell receptor beta chains were sequenced from one sample in a study of blood T cell repertoires in COVID-19. Sequencing was performed with immunoSEQ multiplex PCR; in TCRdb, only in-frame clones are kept and a portion is missing. The repertoire holds around 300,000 clones, with under 90% as singletons. Sequencing was carried out using peripheral blood. These receptors originate from a woman aged 40 to 50 who had recovered from COVID-19.

The chain recombines TRBV19 with TRBJ1-6; 9 bases are shared with TRBD1. The CDR3 loop spans 13 amino acids. Germline V gives CDR1 LNHDA, CDR2 SQIVND (reference sequence). V was clipped by 11 bases and J by 10 bases; unmatched bases: 9. CDR3 nucleotides: TGTGCCGTTTCGGACAGGGGAGGATCACCCCTCCACTTT. Translated, it gives CAVSDRGGSPLHF.

The V call is TRBV7-2, the J call TRBJ1-2, with 9 positions matching TRBD1. CDR3 length equals 17 residues. After removal of 5 bases from V and 0 bases from J, the junction contained 10 bases not matched to a gene. Germline V lookup: CDR1 SGHTA, CDR2 FQGNSA. The CDR3 DNA follows: TGTGCCAGCAGCCCTGCGACAGGGGGTTCAGCTAACTATGGCTACACCTTC. It yields the protein CASSPATGGSANYGYTF.

This clone was seen once. The chain recombines TRBV2 with TRBJ2-3; the D gene is possibly TRBD2 (5 bases). The CDR3 sequence is 14 residues long. The V gene's germline CDR1 is SNHLY and CDR2 FYNNEI. V was cut by 3 bases and J by 2 bases, with 9 bases left in between. Here the CDR3 reads CASSEILVTDTQYF. As DNA, the CDR3 is TGTGCCAGCAGTGAGATACTAGTCACAGATACGCAGTATTTT.

V is TRBV5-1 and J is TRBJ2-7, with a possible D match to TRBD2 (6 bases). Germline V lookup: CDR1 SGHRS, CDR2 YFSETQ. The V gene lost 2 bases and the J gene lost 4 bases, with 10 bases spanning the gap. The CDR3 is 13 amino acids. CDR3 sequence: CASSLRRGYEQYF. In DNA, the CDR3 is TGCGCCAGCAGCTTACGGCGGGGATACGAGCAGTACTTC. The complete variable domain, with remaining parts taken from reference TRBV5-1 and TRBJ2-7, reads KAGVTQTPRYLIKTRGQQVTLSCSPISGHRSVSWYQQTPGQGLQFLFEYFSETQRNKGNFPGRFSGRQFSNSRSEMNVSTLELGDSALYLCASSLRRGYEQYFGPGTRLTVT.

CDR3 sequence reads: CASSLYRTSGLQETQYF. DNA for the CDR3: TGTGCCAGCAGTTTATATCGGACTAGCGGACTACAAGAGACCCAGTACTTC. This chain joins TRBV28 and TRBJ2-5; TRBD2 matches 10 bases. Germline CDR1 reads MDHEN; CDR2 reads SYDVKM. CDR3 length equals 17 residues. The ends lost 1 base at V and 2 bases at J; junction bases unmatched: 7.

This clone was seen a single time. The rearrangement uses TRBV7-8 and TRBJ2-2; D may be TRBD1 (5 bases). The germline V gene has CDR1 SGHVS and CDR2 FQNEAQ. The CDR3 consists of 15 residues. Trimming took 2 bases from V and 1 from J, leaving 8 bases between them. As DNA, the CDR3 is TGTGCCAGCAGCTTACTCCAGGGGAACACCGGGGAGCTGTTTTTT. It translates to CASSLLQGNTGELFF.

The J gene is TRBJ2-2, the V gene TRBV18; tentatively, D is TRBD2 (6 bases). Germline V gene data show CDR1 as KGHSH and CDR2 as LQKENI. V gave up 3 bases and J gave up 7 bases, with 15 bases separating them. CDR3 length: 15 amino acids. CDR3 bases: TGTGCCAGCTCACCCGAAACTAGCTCCGGCGGGGAGCTGTTTTTT. It translates to CASSPETSSGGELFF.

The chain couples TRBV14 to TRBJ2-1, with D tentatively TRBD1 (6 bases). Looked up from germline, CDR1 is SGHDN and CDR2 is FVKESK. The V and J ends lost 1 base and 2 bases respectively, with 15 bases between them. The CDR3 loop spans 17 amino acids. CDR3 loop: CASSQGHRVLTYNEQFF. CDR3 nucleotides: TGTGCCAGCAGCCAAGGCCACAGGGTTCTTACCTACAATGAGCAGTTCTTC.

The gene calls are TRBV6-5 and TRBJ2-2; TRBD2 matches 7 bases. The CDR3 length is 14 residues. V trimming: 2 bases; J trimming: 5 bases; junction bases outside the gene matches: 2. Germline CDR1 is MNHEY and CDR2 is SVGAGI. The CDR3 coding sequence is TGTGCCAGCAGTTACACGGGAGGAACCGGGGAGCTGTTTTTT. The encoded protein is CASSYTGGTGELFF.

The rearrangement uses TRBV28 and TRBJ2-7, with TRBD2 matching over 7 bases. This CDR3 has 14 residues. Germline lookup yields CDR1 MDHEN and CDR2 SYDVKM. After removal of 5 bases from V and 3 bases from J, the junction contained 7 bases not matched to a gene. CDR3 bases: TGTGCCAGCAGTCCGAAAGGACTAGTCTACGAGCAGTACTTC. This encodes CASSPKGLVYEQYF. Full variable domain (missing parts from reference TRBV28 and TRBJ2-7): DVKVTQSSRYLVKRTGEKVFLECVQDMDHENMFWYRQDPGLGLRLIYFSYDVKMKEKGDIPEGYSVSREKKERFSLILESASTNQTSMYLCASSPKGLVYEQYFGPGTRLTVT.

This clone occurred once. This chain connects TRBV24-1 to TRBJ1-2, with TRBD1 as a possible D gene (6 bases). Per germline, CDR1 KGHDR and CDR2 SFDVKD. This CDR3 is 13 amino acids long. Trimming stripped 3 bases from V and 2 bases from J, with 6 bases between. The CDR3 reads CATSDTGNYGYTF. For the CDR3, the DNA is TGTGCCACCAGTGATACAGGGAACTATGGCTACACCTTC.

This clone was observed a few times. The chain links TRBV18 to TRBJ1-3; 7 positions agree with TRBD1. The length of the CDR3 is 14 residues. V trimming: 3 bases; J trimming: 4 bases; junction bases outside the gene matches: 3. From germline, CDR1 is KGHSH and CDR2 LQKENI. CDR3 amino acids: CASSPQDRGNTIYF. Written as DNA, the CDR3 is TGTGCCAGCTCACCCCAGGACAGGGGAAACACCATATATTTT.

This clone appeared a single time. This rearrangement joins TRBV12-3 or TRBV12-4 to TRBJ1-1; 9 bases match TRBD1. This CDR3 comprises 13 residues. V dropped 9 bases and J dropped 5; count of bases not matched to a gene: 7. The CDR3 spells CASSRQGGTEAFF. In DNA form, the CDR3 reads TGTGCCAGTTCCCGACAGGGGGGGACTGAAGCTTTCTTT.

The CDR3 spells CASSYSTGGRDIQYF. The DNA of the CDR3 is TGTGCCAGCAGTTACTCGACCGGAGGGCGAGACATTCAGTACTTC. The J gene is TRBJ2-4, the V gene TRBV6-5; perhaps TRBD2 as D (6 bases). The CDR3 covers 15 residues. V was clipped by 0 bases and J by 8 bases, with 14 bases between them. CDR1 and CDR2 (germline): MNHEY, SVGAGI.

This sequence joins TRBV23-1 and TRBJ1-2, with D uncertain. TRBV23-1 is classed as an ORF, of uncertain function. This CDR3 is built from 13 residues. Trimming took 8 bases from V and 8 from J, leaving 18 bases between them. CDR3 DNA: TGCGCCAGCGGTTCCCAAGGGCGGGGAGGCTACACCTTC. It translates to CASGSQGRGGYTF.

V is TRBV4-2 and J is TRBJ2-3; 8 bases map to TRBD2. The ends lost 0 bases at V and 4 bases at J; junction bases unmatched: 9. The germline CDR1 and CDR2 sequences are LGHNA and YNFKEQ. The CDR3 sequence is 17 residues long. The CDR3 DNA sequence: TGTGCCAGCAGCCAAGATCGGGGACTAGGGGTGTCAGATACGCAGTATTTT. Its protein is CASSQDRGLGVSDTQYF.